These T cell receptor beta chains were read from a single sample in a study of identical twins. TCRdb called the 5' RACE reads again in MiXCR, with one record for every CDR3 protein. The sample lists around 480,000 distinct CDR3 sequences, 14% occurring once. The sample was also linked to a second study, of yellow fever vaccine responses in identical twins.

Sequences were obtained from CD4+ T cells sorted from blood. These receptors were collected from a woman between 18 and 30 years old in good health. CDR3s include the opening cysteine and the closing phenylalanine or tryptophan. D genes are given only for firm matches. Clone size is stated in some rows and not others, as once, few, many or a class when expanded.

abundance | j_gene | len | v_gene | d_gene | CDR3nt | CDR3aa
few | TRBJ2-3 | 15 | TRBV12-3/TRBV12-4 | TRBD2 | TGTGCCAGCAGCCCTAGCGGGGGGAACACAGATACGCAGTATTTT | CASSPSGGNTDTQYF
few | TRBJ2-3 | 12 | TRBV7-2 | - | TGTGCCAGCAGCCCGGCGGTGGGTACGCAGTATTTT | CASSPAVGTQYF
many | TRBJ2-7 | 15 | TRBV7-2 | - | TGTGCCAGCAGCTTACGGATGGACAACTCCTACGAGCAGTACTTC | CASSLRMDNSYEQYF
many | TRBJ2-2 | 15 | TRBV20-1 | TRBD2 | TGCAGTGCTAGGTGGACTAGCGGGAGTCGGGGGGAGCTGTTTTTT | CSARWTSGSRGELFF
- | TRBJ2-1 | 16 | TRBV7-3 | - | TGTGCCAGCAGCCCCCTGTCCACGCTCGGGGACAATGAGCAGTTCTTC | CASSPLSTLGDNEQFF
- | TRBJ2-7 | 15 | TRBV20-1 | TRBD2 | TGCAGTGCCACCAACCCTAGCGGAATAACCTACGAGCAGTACTTC | CSATNPSGITYEQYF
few | TRBJ1-5 | 17 | TRBV7-9 | TRBD1 | TGTGCCAGCAGCTTAGCCGTTGGCAGGGGGCGCGATCAGCCCCAGCATTTT | CASSLAVGRGRDQPQHF
few | TRBJ2-2 | 18 | TRBV11-2 | TRBD1 | TGTGCCAGCAGCGGACGGGACAGGGTCCCGAAGAACACCGGGGAGCTGTTTTTT | CASSGRDRVPKNTGELFF
many | TRBJ2-7 | 12 | TRBV27 | - | TGTGCCAGCAGTTCGGCAGCCTACGAGCAGTACTTC | CASSSAAYEQYF
many | TRBJ2-1 | 15 | TRBV7-9 | - | TGTGCCAGCAGCCGTAGGGGGGGCGTTTATAGTGAGCAGTTCTTC | CASSRRGGVYSEQFF
few | TRBJ2-1 | 16 | TRBV7-9 | TRBD2 | TGTGCCAGCAGCCAGACCGGGACTAGCGGAAACCATGAGCAGTTCTTC | CASSQTGTSGNHEQFF
- | TRBJ2-1 | 13 | TRBV7-2 | - | TGTGCCAGCAGCTTGTCCAGATACAATGAGCAGTTCTTC | CASSLSRYNEQFF
- | TRBJ1-5 | 14 | TRBV19 | - | TGTGCCAGTAGTATAATAGGGAACAATCAGCCCCAGCATTTT | CASSIIGNNQPQHF
- | TRBJ1-6 | 15 | TRBV27 | - | TGTGCCAGCAGTTTTGAAGTACCCTATAATTCACCCCTCCACTTT | CASSFEVPYNSPLHF
- | TRBJ2-3 | 12 | TRBV10-1 | - | TGCGCCAGCAGTAAAAGCGAAGATACGCAGTATTTT | CASSKSEDTQYF
- | TRBJ2-6 | 17 | TRBV7-2 | - | TGTGCCAGCAGCTTAGTGCACGGGAGCTCTGGGGCCAACGTCCTGACTTTC | CASSLVHGSSGANVLTF
many | TRBJ2-7 | 13 | TRBV29-1 | TRBD1 | TGCAGCGCTAAGACAGGGGAAGAGTTCGGGCAGTACTTC | CSAKTGEEFGQYF
few | TRBJ2-7 | 12 | TRBV3-1 | - | TGTGCCAGCAGCCAAAGTGATAACCGGCAGTACTTC | CASSQSDNRQYF
many | TRBJ2-5 | 12 | TRBV12-3/TRBV12-4 | - | TGTGCCAGCAGGGCGGGTTTCCGGACCCAGTACTTC | CASRAGFRTQYF
- | TRBJ2-5 | 13 | TRBV30 | - | TGTGCCTGGAGTGTACTTGGAGGGGAGACCCAGTACTTC | CAWSVLGGETQYF
few | TRBJ1-2 | 11 | TRBV29-1 | - | TGCAGCGTAGCTTGGAGGGGGGGCTACACCTTC | CSVAWRGGYTF
few | TRBJ2-3 | 14 | TRBV11-1 | - | TGTGCCAGCAGCTTGGGACTCAACACAGATACGCAGTATTTT | CASSLGLNTDTQYF
- | TRBJ2-1 | 15 | TRBV7-2 | TRBD2 | TGTGCCAGCAGCTTTTCTAGCGGAACCTACAATGAGCAGTTCTTC | CASSFSSGTYNEQFF
few | TRBJ2-1 | 15 | TRBV20-1 | - | TGCAGTGCTAGTGATTCAGCAGGGAAGGTTATTATTCAGTTCTTC | CSASDSAGKVIIQFF
many | TRBJ2-6 | 12 | TRBV12-3/TRBV12-4 | - | TGTGCCAGCGTCTCCCCGCCCGACGTCCTGACTTTC | CASVSPPDVLTF